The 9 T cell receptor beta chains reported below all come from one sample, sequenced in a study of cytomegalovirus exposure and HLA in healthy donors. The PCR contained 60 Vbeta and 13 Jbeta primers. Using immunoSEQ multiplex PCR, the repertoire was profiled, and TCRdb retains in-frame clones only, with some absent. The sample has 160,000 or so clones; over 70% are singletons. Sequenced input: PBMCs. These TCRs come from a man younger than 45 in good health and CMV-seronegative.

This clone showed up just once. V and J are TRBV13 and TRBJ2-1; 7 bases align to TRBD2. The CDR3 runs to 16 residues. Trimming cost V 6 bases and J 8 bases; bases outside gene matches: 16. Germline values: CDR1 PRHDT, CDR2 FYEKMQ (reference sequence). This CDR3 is CASSSGRGPREDEQFF. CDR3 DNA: TGTGCCAGCAGTTCTGGGAGGGGCCCCCGGGAGGATGAGCAGTTCTTC.

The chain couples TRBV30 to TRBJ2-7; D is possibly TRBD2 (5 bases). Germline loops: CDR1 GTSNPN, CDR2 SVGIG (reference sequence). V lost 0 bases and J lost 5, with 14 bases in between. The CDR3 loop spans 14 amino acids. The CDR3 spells CAWSVLPTTHEQYF. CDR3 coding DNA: TGTGCCTGGAGTGTACTCCCGACTACCCACGAGCAGTACTTC. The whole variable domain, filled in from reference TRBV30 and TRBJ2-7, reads SQTIHQWPATLVQPVGSPLSLECTVEGTSNPNLYWYRQAAGRGLQLLFYSVGIGQISSEVPQNLSASRPQDRQFILSSKKLLLSDSGFYLCAWSVLPTTHEQYFGPGTRLTVT.

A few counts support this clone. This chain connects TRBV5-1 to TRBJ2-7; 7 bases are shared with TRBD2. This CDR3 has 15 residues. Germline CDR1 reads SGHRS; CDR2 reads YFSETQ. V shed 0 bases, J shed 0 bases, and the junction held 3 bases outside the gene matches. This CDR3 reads CASSLGAGSSYEQYF. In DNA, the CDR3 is TGCGCCAGCAGCTTGGGAGCGGGGAGCTCCTACGAGCAGTACTTC.

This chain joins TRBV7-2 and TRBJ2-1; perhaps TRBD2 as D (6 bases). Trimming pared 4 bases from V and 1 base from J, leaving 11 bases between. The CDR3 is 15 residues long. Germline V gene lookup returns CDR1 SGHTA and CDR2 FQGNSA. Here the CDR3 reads CASSSPAGSYNEQFF. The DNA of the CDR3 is TGTGCCAGCAGCTCCCCGGCGGGGTCCTACAATGAGCAGTTCTTC.

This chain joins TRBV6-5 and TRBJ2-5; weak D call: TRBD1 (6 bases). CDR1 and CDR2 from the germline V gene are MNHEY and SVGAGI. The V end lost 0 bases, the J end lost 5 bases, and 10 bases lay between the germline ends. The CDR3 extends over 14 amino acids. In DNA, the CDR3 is TGTGCCAGCAGTTACTCTACAGGGAGCGAGACCCAGTACTTC. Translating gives CASSYSTGSETQYF.

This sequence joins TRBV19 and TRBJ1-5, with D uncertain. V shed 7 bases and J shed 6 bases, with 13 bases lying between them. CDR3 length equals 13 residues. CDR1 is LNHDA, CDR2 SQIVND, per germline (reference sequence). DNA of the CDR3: TGTGCCAGTACCCCGTCAGGATTTCAGCCCCAGCATTTT. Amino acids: CASTPSGFQPQHF.

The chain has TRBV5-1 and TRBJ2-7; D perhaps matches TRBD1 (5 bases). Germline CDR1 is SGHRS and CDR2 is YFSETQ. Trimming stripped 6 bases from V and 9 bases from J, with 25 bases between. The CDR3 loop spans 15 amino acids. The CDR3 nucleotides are TGCGCCAGCACCCAGGGAAGCGCTAATCCCACCGGGCAGTACTTC. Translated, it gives CASTQGSANPTGQYF.

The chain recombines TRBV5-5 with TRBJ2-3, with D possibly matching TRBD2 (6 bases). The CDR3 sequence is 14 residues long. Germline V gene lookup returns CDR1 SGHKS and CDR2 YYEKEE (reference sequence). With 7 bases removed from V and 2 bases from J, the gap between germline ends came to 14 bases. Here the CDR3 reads CASHFQDYTDTQYF. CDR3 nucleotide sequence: TGTGCCAGCCATTTCCAGGACTACACAGATACGCAGTATTTT. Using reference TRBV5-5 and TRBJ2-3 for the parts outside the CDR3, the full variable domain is DAGVTQSPTHLIKTRGQQVTLRCSPISGHKSVSWYQQVLGQGPQFIFQYYEKEERGRGNFPDRFSARQFPNYSSELNVNALLLGDSALYLCASHFQDYTDTQYFGPGTRLTVL.

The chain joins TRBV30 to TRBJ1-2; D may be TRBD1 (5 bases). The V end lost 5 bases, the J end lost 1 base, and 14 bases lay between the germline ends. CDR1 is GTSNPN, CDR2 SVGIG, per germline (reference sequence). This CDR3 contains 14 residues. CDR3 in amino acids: CAWAGRANNYGYTF. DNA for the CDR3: TGTGCCTGGGCGGGGCGGGCAAATAACTATGGCTACACCTTC. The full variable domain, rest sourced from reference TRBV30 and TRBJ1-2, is SQTIHQWPATLVQPVGSPLSLECTVEGTSNPNLYWYRQAAGRGLQLLFYSVGIGQISSEVPQNLSASRPQDRQFILSSKKLLLSDSGFYLCAWAGRANNYGYTFGSGTRLTVV.